This TCR beta chain was identified during a study of T-cell reconstitution after alpha-beta-depleted transplantation in children. Germline assignment: CDR1 LNHNV and CDR2 YYDKDF (reference sequence). This CDR3 has 17 amino acids. V shed 3 bases and J shed 2 bases, with 17 bases lying between them. TCRbeta library construction was performed incorporating unique molecular identifiers. TCRdb fed the PCR reads into MiXCR, producing one record per CDR3 protein. The table records some 200,000 distinct CDR3 sequences, under 8.5% of them present only once. This clonotype is medium-sized by share. The sample was PBMCs, mostly from graft donor cells, taken 360 days after TCRalphabeta/CD19-depleted stem cell transplant. V usage is TRBV15 and J usage is TRBJ2-4; tentative D call: TRBD2 (7 bases). This TCR came from a male patient between 2 and 10 years old who had a stem cell transplant for acute myeloid leukemia, so the T cells may come from the graft donor. CDR3 nucleotides: TGTGCCACCAGCAGCCACAAATTCGGGGGGCCCAAAAACATTCAGTACTTC. Amino acids: CATSSHKFGGPKNIQYF.